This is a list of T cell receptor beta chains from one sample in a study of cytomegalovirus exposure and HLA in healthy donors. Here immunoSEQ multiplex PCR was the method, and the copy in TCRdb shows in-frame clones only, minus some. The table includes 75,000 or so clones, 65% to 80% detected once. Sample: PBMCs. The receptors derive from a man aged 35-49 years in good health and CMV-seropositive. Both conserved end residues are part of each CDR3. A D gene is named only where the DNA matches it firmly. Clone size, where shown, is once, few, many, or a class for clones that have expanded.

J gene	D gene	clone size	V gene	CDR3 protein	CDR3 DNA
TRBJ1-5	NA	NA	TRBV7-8	CASSLARIQGKNQPQHF	TGTGCCAGCAGCTTAGCTCGGATACAGGGTAAAAATCAGCCCCAGCATTTT
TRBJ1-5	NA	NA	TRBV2	CASSERGVRNQPQHF	TGTGCCAGCAGTGAACGGGGAGTTCGCAATCAGCCCCAGCATTTT
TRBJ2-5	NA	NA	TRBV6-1	CASIRAQGDETQYF	TGTGCCAGCATTCGGGCACAGGGAGATGAGACCCAGTACTTC
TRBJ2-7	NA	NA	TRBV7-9	CASSDLGRYEQYF	TGTGCCAGCAGCGACTTGGGGCGCTACGAGCAGTACTTC
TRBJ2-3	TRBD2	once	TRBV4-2	CASSQALEVGGWDTQYF	TGTGCCAGCAGCCAAGCCCTCGAAGTGGGGGGGTGGGATACGCAGTATTTT
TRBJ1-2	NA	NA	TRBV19	CASSNQEPNYGYTF	TGTGCCAGTAGTAATCAAGAGCCTAACTATGGCTACACCTTC
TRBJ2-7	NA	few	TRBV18	CASSLYGEDEQYF	TGTGCCAGCTCACTTTATGGGGAGGACGAGCAGTACTTC
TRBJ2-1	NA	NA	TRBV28	CASSPHHEQFF	TGTGCCAGCAGTCCACACCATGAGCAGTTCTTC
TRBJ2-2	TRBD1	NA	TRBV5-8	CASSLGQGNTGELFF	TGTGCCAGCAGCTTGGGACAGGGGAACACCGGGGAGCTGTTTTTT
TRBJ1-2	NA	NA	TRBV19	CASTPGWLRDGYTF	TGTGCCAGTACGCCCGGTTGGCTCCGGGATGGCTACACCTTC